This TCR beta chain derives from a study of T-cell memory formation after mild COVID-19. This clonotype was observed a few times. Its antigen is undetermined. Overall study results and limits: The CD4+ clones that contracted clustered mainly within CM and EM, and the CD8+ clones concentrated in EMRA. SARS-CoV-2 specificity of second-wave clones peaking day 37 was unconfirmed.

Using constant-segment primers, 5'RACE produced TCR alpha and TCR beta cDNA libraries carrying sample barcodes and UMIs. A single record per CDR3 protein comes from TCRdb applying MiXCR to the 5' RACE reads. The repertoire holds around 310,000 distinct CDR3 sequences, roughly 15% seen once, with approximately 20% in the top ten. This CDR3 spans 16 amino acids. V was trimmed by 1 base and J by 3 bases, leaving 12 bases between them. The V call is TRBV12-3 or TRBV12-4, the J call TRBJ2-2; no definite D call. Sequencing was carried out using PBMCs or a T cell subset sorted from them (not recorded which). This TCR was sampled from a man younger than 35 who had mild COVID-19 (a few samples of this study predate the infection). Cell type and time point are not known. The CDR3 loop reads CASSLVWAKDTGELFF. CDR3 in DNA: TGTGCCAGCAGTTTAGTGTGGGCAAAGGACACCGGGGAGCTGTTTTTT.